The clone carrying this T cell receptor (beta chain) was counted once. Assay used: immunoSEQ multiplex PCR; TCRdb lists only in-frame clones, some missing. Among tens of thousands of clones listed, just under 95% were seen once. The data derive from a study of technical replicates of blood from several donors. Trimming left V 3 bases short and J 5 bases short, with 19 bases between. The germline gives CDR1 SEHNR, CDR2 FQNEAQ (reference sequence). The CDR3 totals 16 residues. The chain uses TRBV7-9 and TRBJ2-5; D may be TRBD2 (6 bases). The material sequenced was T cells isolated from PBMCs. The TCR sequence derives from a human donor in good health. CDR3 protein: CASSFSLGQGGETQYF. In DNA, the CDR3 is TGTGCCAGCAGCTTCTCCCTGGGCCAGGGAGGTGAGACCCAGTACTTC.